This entry features one TCR beta chain sequence. As originally analysed: Reference gene primer amplification gave estimated nucleated cell counts. Sequenced by immunoSEQ multiplex PCR; TCRdb stores in-frame clones only, minus some. The D gene and trimming were derived from the DNA, and the V and J assignments and clone size from that table. The table shows 200,000 to 250,000 clones, with 82% occurring only once. The source of the sample is a study of blood T cell repertoires in COVID-19. Study information: From the United States, Italy and Spain came samples of acute and convalescent COVID-19. Sample material is recorded as cDNA or gDNA derived from T cells, B-cell-depleted T cells, or PBMCs.

V was cut by 1 base and J by 8 bases, with 18 bases left in between. CDR1 and CDR2 (germline): SGDLS, YYNGEE. The CDR3 runs 15 residues. The receptor was isolated from a woman older than 75 with acute or convalescent COVID-19. Material for sequencing was peripheral blood. This sequence joins TRBV9 and TRBJ1-2; D gene unclear. CDR3: CASSVSQTGNQGYTF. CDR3 nucleotide sequence: TGTGCCAGCAGCGTATCCCAGACCGGGAATCAAGGCTACACCTTC.